The T cell receptor beta chain under discussion was sequenced for a study of OX40 agonist ivuxolimab in advanced cancers. The study in broad terms: Ivuxolimab was an agonistic, fully human IgG2 monoclonal antibody directed against OX40 (CD134), a costimulatory receptor. In the dose-escalation cohort, approximately 82% of patients were male, and the mean age was approximately 60 years, with a range of 23 to 79. Intravenous ivuxolimab was administered to patients every 2 weeks at six dose levels: 0.01, 0.1, 0.3, 1.5, 3 and 10 mg/kg. Of the approximately 54 dose-escalation patients, hepatocellular carcinoma was present in 19, melanoma in about 15, renal cell carcinoma in 9 and head and neck cancer in 9. Partial responses were achieved by three dose-escalation patients, of whom one had hepatocellular carcinoma and two had cutaneous melanoma. Prior anti-PD-1, anti-PD-L1 or anti-CTLA-4 therapy was permitted, and 40% of dose-escalation patients had received checkpoint inhibitors. Peripheral TCRbeta sequencing was intended to test whether TCR sequence diversity was altered and clonal T-cell expansion was caused by ivuxolimab. The paper covers the monotherapy dose-escalation part of the phase I ivuxolimab trial, which included N of about 50 patients. Findings and caveats that apply to the study as a whole: Which antigens the clonally expanded peripheral T cells were specific for was not determined. Partial responders in the 0.1-3.0 mg/kg groups had among the lowest normalized peripheral clonal expansion, especially among CD8+ T cells. Clonal expansion of both CD4+ and CD8+ blood T cells was observed from baseline to week 6 at doses 0.1 to 3.0 mg/kg. Low levels of normalized T-cell clonal expansion were also seen in some patients who did not respond. After ivuxolimab, more expanded clones were found on average in CD8+ T cells than in CD4+ T cells.

Patients with autoimmune disease history or receiving systemic immunosuppression were excluded from the trial. Peripheral blood for TCR sequencing was drawn from every dose cohort at baseline, at cycle 4 day 1 and at cycle 7 day 1. Samples were obtained from an open-label, multicenter, first-in-human phase I dose-escalation trial of ivuxolimab. The trial enrolled adults with locally advanced or metastatic head and neck squamous cell, hepatocellular, melanoma or renal cell carcinoma. Before TCR sequencing, CD4+ and CD8+ T cells were separately sorted from peripheral blood. CDR1 is given as MRHNA and CDR2 as SNTAGT, both from the germline V gene. The CDR3 holds 12 amino acids from the cysteine to the phenylalanine. Only the CDR3 portion is preserved as DNA: 36 bases, with reading frame beginning at the first base. Cut back by 4 bases and 5 bases, the V and J ends lie 7 bases apart. To sequence the TCRbeta CDR3 region, genomic DNA was isolated from the sorted cells. TCRbeta CDR3 regions were sequenced using the immunoSEQ Assay. The clones in this table, taken by TCRdb from immuneACCESS, are in-frame only. Not every clone is retained; where verified, under half of the shortfall comes from an unresolved V gene, and the cause of the rest is unknown. For this sample there are about 80,000 clones; around 87% appear just once. The biggest ten clones account for approximately 0.25% of the sample.

On this clone itself: Its specific antigen is unknown. No much larger clone is present one base from it, and per-base qualities are unavailable.

Sequenced material: CD4+ or CD8+ T cells sorted from blood, taken in a trial of the OX40 agonist ivuxolimab. This clonotype was obtained from an adult with an advanced solid tumor such as melanoma, head and neck, liver or kidney cancer. The V gene is TRBV6-4 and the J gene is TRBJ2-3, with no confidently assigned D gene. At the DNA level, the sequence is TGTGCCAGCAGTGCCCCTGGAGATACGCAGTATTTT. Its protein product is CASSAPGDTQYF.